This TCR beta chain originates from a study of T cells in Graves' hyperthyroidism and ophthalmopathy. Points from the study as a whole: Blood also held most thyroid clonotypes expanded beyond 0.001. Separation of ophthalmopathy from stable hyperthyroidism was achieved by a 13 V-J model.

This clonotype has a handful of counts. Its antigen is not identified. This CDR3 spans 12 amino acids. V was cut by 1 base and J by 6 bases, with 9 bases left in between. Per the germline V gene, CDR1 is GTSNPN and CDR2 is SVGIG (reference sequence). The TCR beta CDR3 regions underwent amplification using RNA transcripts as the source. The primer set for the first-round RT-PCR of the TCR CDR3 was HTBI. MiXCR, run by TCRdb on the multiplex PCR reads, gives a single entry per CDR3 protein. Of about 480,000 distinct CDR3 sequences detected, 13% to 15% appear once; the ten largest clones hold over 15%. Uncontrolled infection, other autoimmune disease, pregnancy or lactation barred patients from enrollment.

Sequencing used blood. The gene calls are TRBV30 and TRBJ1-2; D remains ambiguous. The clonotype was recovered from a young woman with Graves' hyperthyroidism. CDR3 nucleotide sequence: TGTGCCTGGAGTGACCTCCAGCATGGCTACACCTTC. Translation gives CAWSDLQHGYTF.